This T cell receptor beta chain originates from a study of regulatory T cells in long-lasting Graves disease. Study-wide context: Graves' patients with a new diagnosis had received antithyroid drugs under 3 months.

V lost 2 bases, J lost 9 bases, and 14 bases lay in between. This CDR3 is 14 amino acids long. At least ten counts were recorded for this clonotype. In building TCR beta libraries, iRepertoire HTBI primers were used together with Arm-PCR of CDR3 regions. TCRdb itself ran the multiplex PCR reads through MiXCR, one entry per CDR3 protein. Counted here are hundreds of thousands of distinct CDR3 sequences, about 15% occurring once; the ten biggest clones make up about 8%. Time point specified: newly diagnosed GD, antithyroid drugs for less than 3 months. RNA from PBMCs was the source of the TCR library. The same sample was also studied in work on T cells in Graves' hyperthyroidism and ophthalmopathy. According to that study: Exclusion criteria comprised uncontrolled infection, other autoimmune disease, pregnancy or lactation. The authors' 13 V-J model separated ophthalmopathy from stable hyperthyroidism.

The sequenced sample was peripheral blood mononuclear cells (PBMCs), obtained at new diagnosis, from a patient treated with antithyroid drugs. The receptor's source is a woman in her thirties or forties with Graves disease. The chain carries TRBV12-3 or TRBV12-4 and TRBJ2-1, with D tentatively TRBD2 (6 bases). The CDR3 coding sequence is TGTGCCAGCAGTTTACAGCGGGTGAGGGGTGAGCAGTTCTTC. Translation gives CASSLQRVRGEQFF.